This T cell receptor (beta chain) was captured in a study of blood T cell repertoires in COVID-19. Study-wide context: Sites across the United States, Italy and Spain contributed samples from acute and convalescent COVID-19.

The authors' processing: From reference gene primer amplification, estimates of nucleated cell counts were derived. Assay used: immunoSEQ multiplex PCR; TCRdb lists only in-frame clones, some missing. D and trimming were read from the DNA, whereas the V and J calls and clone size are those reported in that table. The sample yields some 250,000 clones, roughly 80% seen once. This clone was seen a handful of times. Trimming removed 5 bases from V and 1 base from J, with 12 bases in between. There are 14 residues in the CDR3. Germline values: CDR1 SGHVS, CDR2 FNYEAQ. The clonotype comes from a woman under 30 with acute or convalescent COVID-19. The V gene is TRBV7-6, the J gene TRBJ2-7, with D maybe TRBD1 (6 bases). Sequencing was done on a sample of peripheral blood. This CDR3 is CASSIGTRSYEQYF. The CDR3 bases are TGTGCCAGCAGCATCGGGACACGATCCTACGAGCAGTACTTC.